This T cell receptor (beta chain) was identified during a study of cytomegalovirus exposure and HLA in healthy donors (dated 2017 in TCRdb). Turning to the overall study: An earlier analysis of approximately 640 of the donors reported 250 to 300 Gb of sequence data and about 100 million unique TCR beta sequences from about 180 million T cells. Rather than drawing on any new phenotypic data, the later analysis identified candidate immune exposures from TCR beta sequences and the way those sequences occurred across donors. A separate validation cohort of 100 to 150 different subjects was used in addition to the roughly 700-subject first cohort. The T cell repertoires of some 670 subjects were profiled by immunosequencing and related to cytomegalovirus serostatus. In a later genetic analysis, genome-wide SNP genotypes for about three fifths of the roughly 670 donors were used, and that subset was treated as a discovery cohort. Every repertoire in the discovery cohort had been generated on one and the same sequencing platform. Roughly five DR-DQ haplotypes were handled as single units for association and clustering because linkage in the cohort was strong. An early release covering about 600 HLA-typed donors comprised 250 to 350 gigabases of sequencing data and roughly 86 million unique TCR sequences. To study patterns of TCR occurrence, a later analysis re-analyzed previously published TCR beta repertoires from several hundred donors and added high-resolution HLA genotyping. Alongside the repertoire data, information on donor age, sex, ethnicity and CMV serostatus was compiled. An earlier analysis of 587 of the donors applied high-throughput TCR beta sequencing to assess whether each TCR beta V gene segment acted as functional or pseudogenic. High-throughput TCR immunosequencing, statistical association of individual TCRs with disease status, and machine learning were combined to predict cytomegalovirus infection status. HLA typing covered class I and class II loci at four-digit resolution. Typing coverage differed by locus: A, B, C, DRB1 and DQB1 were typed in about 629-640 donors, DQA1 in 500 to 550, DPA1 in over 600, and DPB1 in 400 to 480. Of the 350 to 400 genotyped donors, 65% to 90% fell in the genetic ancestry cluster associated with self-reported Caucasian donors. The study was designed to test whether signatures of past pathogen exposure could be identified by cataloging public T cell receptors. On average, roughly 240,000 unique TCR beta nucleotide sequences were sequenced per donor among 398 genotyped donors of the cohort, with approximately 18% of those sequences being non-productive. Broader findings and caveats from the paper: In a later analysis, HLA-associated TCR beta chains showed more clonal expansion and lower generation probabilities than non-associated chains that were equally common. In a later analysis, TCR association rates were found to vary across HLA loci, with the most associated TCRs seen for DRB1 alleles and the fewest for HLA-C alleles. A cluster of highly shared sequence variants was judged likely to be a technical artifact of the sequencing pipeline. While some public TCRs were present in many individuals, most TCR sequences turned up only very rarely across donors. According to the authors, the approach could potentially be generalized to other disease states and immunological phenotypes. In a later genetic analysis, fewer N-insertions in productive TCRs were reported among donors in an Asian-associated ancestry cluster than the roughly 640-donor mean. Correlated functional status among segregating V segments might be attributable to linkage disequilibrium, but an unknown experimental factor could not be ruled out. A later analysis found that most CMV-associated TCR beta chains appeared HLA-restricted, with HLA associations seemingly driven largely by CMV exposure. The presence/absence analyses assumed that sequencing depth was roughly uniform across donors, and that assumption may not be true. A later analysis reported that several top co-occurrence clusters appeared linked to parvovirus B19, influenza, CMV and Epstein-Barr virus. A further reported finding was that TCR beta sequences accurately predicted the HLA-A and HLA-B alleles for most subjects in the first cohort. The classifier was reported to diagnose cytomegalovirus status with high specificity and sensitivity in both the original cohort and the validation cohort. In a later analysis, around 17,000 TCR beta sequences were associated with specific HLA alleles at a false discovery rate of 0.05. A total of roughly 160 TCR beta chains were listed by the study as associated with cytomegalovirus. Assigning TCR associations to individual alleles was difficult when HLA alleles, especially DR and DQ, strongly co-occurred. Because HLA typing was unavailable for some donors at each locus, only the typed subset was used in association tests. A later genetic analysis associated a missense DCLRE1C variant with V-gene and J-gene trimming of TCR beta chains, and an independent cohort replicated the association. Only TCR beta chains were sequenced in this cohort, and the absence of alpha or paired-chain data limited detectable features. A few of the identified cytomegalovirus-associated TCR beta chains were confirmed in vitro to be specific for cytomegalovirus antigens. Some IMGT-functional V segments, including TRBV6-2 and TRBV6-3, could not be distinguished by the 87-base-pair reads and were therefore excluded. Immune exposure information for the cohort was limited to CMV serostatus. Because counts were too low, about 15 rarely observed V segments, including chromosome 9 orphons, were left out of the earlier analysis of 587 of the donors. In an earlier analysis of over 550 of the donors, most TCR beta V segments were observed in productive rearrangements about 87% or about 30% of the time, broadly matching IMGT annotations.

The cohort consisted of 650 to 850 healthy bone marrow donors. At the time of sampling, every cohort member was nominally healthy, though immune exposures that went unrecorded were likely present. The donor was CMV seropositive and was included in the group of some 290 seropositive cohort members. A peripheral blood sample was provided by each donor, and peripheral blood mononuclear cells were used for TCR beta sequencing. Genomic DNA extraction from the blood cell samples was performed with the Qiagen DNeasy Blood Extraction Kit. The CDR3 sequence holds 14 residues, the cysteine and phenylalanine included. The retained sequence is limited to the CDR3, 42 bases, with the frame set at the first base. Germline trimming amounts to 5 bases on V and 4 bases on J, with 6 as the count of junction bases outside the gene matches. Via the germline V gene (reference sequence), CDR1 is LNHDA and CDR2 SQIVND.

The library came from the immunoSEQ multiplex PCR assay. For the multiplex PCR, a mixture combining 60 forward primers for TCR Vbeta segments and 13 reverse primers for TCR Jbeta segments was used. Amplification of the CDR3 region of rearranged TCR beta genes was performed with a multiplex PCR assay on genomic DNA. Amplified TCR beta libraries were sequenced as 87-base-pair reads on the Illumina HiSeq System. The source study handled its data this way. In a later analysis, around 80 million unique TCR beta chains were counted across the 666 repertoires, and roughly 11 million of these chains were shared by at least two donors. To remove PCR and sequencing errors, raw reads were error-corrected and collapsed into unique sequences using a nearest-neighbor algorithm that merged closely related sequences. CDR3 sequences were aligned to IMGT reference sequences to assign V, D and J gene segments. Each retained sequence needed at least a six-nucleotide match to both a V gene segment and a J gene segment. A rearrangement was called productive if the CDR3 had no stop codons and remained in frame with V and J, and every other rearrangement was called non-productive. Following IMGT convention, CDR3 was defined as the stretch from the second conserved V-encoded cysteine to the conserved J-encoded phenylalanine. The earlier analysis of a few hundred of the donors excluded sequences that lacked an unambiguous match to a single V gene segment. An earlier analysis of approximately 590 of the donors classified V segments as functional when productive rearrangements were above 56.7% and as segregating when the standard deviation between donors was above 5%. A statistical classification framework was built for diagnosing cytomegalovirus status from the catalog of TCR beta chain sequences. A later analysis assigned V and J genes by comparing TCR nucleotide sequences with IMGT/GENE-DB human TR gene sequences. The TCRdist pipeline was used in a later analysis to assign CDR3 sequences and most-parsimonious VDJ recombination scenarios. In a later analysis, each TCR beta chain was defined by its CDR3 amino acid sequence together with its V-gene family, and reads without a unique V-gene family were excluded. As a way to deal with suspected cross-contamination and a sequencing artifact, a later analysis dropped approximately 590 nucleotide sequences that were highly shared and had low generation probability. A later analysis calculated a clonal expansion index for each public chain from normalized within-repertoire ranks of inferred template counts. In a later analysis, generation probabilities were computed using a VDJ recombination model fitted to out-of-frame rearrangements, and the results were checked against IGoR. A later analysis scored TCR-TCR, TCR-HLA and TCR-CMV co-occurrence with hypergeometric tests, applying a repertoire-size bias correction to TCR pairs. A later analysis estimated false discovery rates by permuting HLA or CMV assignments 20 times. A later analysis grouped co-occurring TCRs with DBSCAN, adding TCRdist sequence similarity when clustering within HLA-allele-positive subsets. Repertoires with fewer than 30,000 or more than 120,000 public chains were left out of co-occurrence clustering, as were five repertoires with anomalous nucleotide sharing. The clones in this table, taken by TCRdb from immuneACCESS, are in-frame only. Not every clone is retained; where verified, under half of the shortfall comes from an unresolved V gene, and the cause of the rest is unknown. V and J calls and clone size come straight from that table; D and trimming were deduced from the DNA. The table kept for this sample lists over 75,000 clones. The ten largest clones add up to roughly 6% of the sample.

On this clone itself: Its antigen remains unidentified.

The origin of this receptor is a girl aged 10 to 17 in good health and CMV-seropositive. The V gene is TRBV19 and the J gene is TRBJ1-1; 8 central nucleotides agree with TRBD1. Sequencing was performed on PBMCs. The nucleotide sequence is given as TGTGCCAGTAGTCCGCAGGGGGCGCGCACTGAAGCTTTCTTT. Its protein is CASSPQGARTEAFF.